A single sample is the source of the 21 T cell receptor beta chains below, sequenced in a study of blood T cells in healthy people across ages. Together with a sample-barcoded 5' primer, a J-beta primer mix was included in a second PCR lasting about 7 to 11 cycles. From the 5' RACE reads, TCRdb called clonotypes with MiXCR, one entry per CDR3 protein. Here the sample spans about 640,000 distinct CDR3 sequences, about 53% being singletons. What was sequenced was blood. The receptors come from a man in his fifties or sixties in good health.

The V and J genes are TRBV12-5 and TRBJ2-7; D not resolved. The end of the DNA aligns better with TRBJ2-5, so the J call may be wrong. The CDR3 extends over 11 amino acids. The germline CDR1 and CDR2 sequences are LGHNT and FRNRAP. CDR3 DNA sequence: TGTGCTAGTGCCATAGGAGAGACCCAGTACTTC. As protein: CASAIGETQYF.

The chain uses TRBV2 and TRBJ2-4; 15 bases map to TRBD2. Near its end, the DNA agrees better with TRBJ2-5, so the J call may be wrong. The V gene's germline CDR1 is SNHLY and CDR2 FYNNEI. The CDR3 runs to 15 residues. As DNA, the CDR3 is TGTGCCCCTCGGACTAGCGGGGGGGCCGAGGAGACCCAGTACTTC. The encoded protein is CAPRTSGGAEETQYF.

V is TRBV27 and J is TRBJ2-7; 7 nucleotides align to TRBD1. The CDR3 contains 16 residues. V lost 5 bases to trimming and J lost 6 bases; unmatched junction nucleotides: 16. CDR1 is MNHEY, CDR2 SMNVEV, per germline (reference sequence). CDR3 in DNA: TGTGCCAGCAGTCCTACCTTCTCACAGGGGCGAGGCGAGCAGTACTTC. This gives the protein CASSPTFSQGRGEQYF.

The gene calls are TRBV3-1 and TRBJ2-5, with 8 nucleotides matching TRBD1. The CDR3 is 17 residues long. CDR1 is LGHDT, CDR2 YNNKEL, per germline (reference sequence). Unmatched junction bases numbered 9, after V lost 0 bases and J lost 3 bases. This chain's CDR3 is CASSQDLGRGREETQYF. The CDR3 region has the DNA TGTGCCAGCAGCCAAGATTTGGGCAGGGGGCGAGAAGAGACCCAGTACTTC.

This chain's CDR3 is CSASPSRGFTDTQYF. The CDR3 nucleotides read TGCAGTGCTAGCCCCTCGCGGGGGTTCACAGATACGCAGTATTTT. J is TRBJ2-3 and V is TRBV20-1; 7 bases agree with TRBD2. This CDR3 region has 15 residues. Germline V gene sequence: CDR1 DFQATT, CDR2 SNEGSKA (reference sequence). V gave up 3 bases and J gave up 2 bases; unmatched junction bases: 8.

The gene calls are TRBV5-1 and TRBJ2-5, with 14 bases that match TRBD2. The trim removed 2 bases at V and 2 bases at J, leaving 5 bases unmatched. CDR1 and CDR2 (germline): SGHRS, YFSETQ. There are 17 residues in the CDR3. The CDR3 region is CASSLRLAGGLQETQYF. CDR3 sequence (DNA): TGCGCCAGCAGCTTACGACTAGCGGGGGGGCTGCAAGAGACCCAGTACTTC.

The chain has TRBV2 and TRBJ2-1; tentative D call: TRBD1 (5 bases). This CDR3 is built from 14 residues. V was pared by 1 base and J by 2 bases, with 6 bases between. Per the germline V gene, CDR1 is SNHLY and CDR2 is FYNNEI. The chain's CDR3 is CASSEVTAYNEQFF. CDR3 bases: TGTGCCAGCAGTGAAGTGACAGCCTACAATGAGCAGTTCTTC.

J is TRBJ2-7 and V is TRBV19; no reliable D call. In germline, CDR1 is LNHDA, CDR2 SQIVND (reference sequence). This CDR3 has 14 residues. V lost 4 bases, J lost 1 base, and 11 bases lay in between. DNA for the CDR3: TGTGCCAGTAGTACAGAACCTTTTTCCTACGAGCAGTACTTC. Translating gives CASSTEPFSYEQYF.

This chain links TRBV18 with TRBJ2-1; 7 nucleotides align to TRBD2. The V segment lost 5 bases and the J segment 4 bases; nucleotides outside the gene matches: 14. CDR3 length: 17 residues. The germline V gene encodes CDR1 KGHSH and CDR2 LQKENI. The CDR3 reads CASSSFSRAGVYNEQFF. The CDR3 coding sequence is TGTGCCAGCTCATCCTTTAGCCGGGCGGGGGTGTACAATGAGCAGTTCTTC.

The chain couples TRBV5-1 to TRBJ2-3; D is unclear. Deletions cut 0 bases from V and 1 base from J, with 12 bases between. CDR1 and CDR2 (germline): SGHRS, YFSETQ. This CDR3 comprises 16 residues. In DNA form, the CDR3 reads TGCGCCAGCAGCTTGGAAGCAGCCCTTGGCACAGATACGCAGTATTTT. Translation gives CASSLEAALGTDTQYF.

In regard to this clonotype: Compared with germline, one end of the junction differs, possibly owing to a read error. The rearrangement uses TRBV7-2 and TRBJ2-7; the D gene is possibly TRBD2 (5 bases). The CDR3 is 15 residues long. Germline V gives CDR1 SGHTA, CDR2 FQGNSA. For the CDR3, the DNA is TGTGCCAGCAGCTTAGGACTCGGGAACTCCTGCGAGCGGTACTTC. Its translation: CASSLGLGNSCERYF.

This clonotype was observed once. One end of the junction fails to match germline, which may point to a read error. The rearrangement joins TRBV12-3 or TRBV12-4 to TRBJ1-2, with TRBD1 identical over 7 bases. The CDR3 has 15 residues. The CDR3 protein is CAGSQIPGQIYGYTF. The CDR3 DNA reads TGTGCCGGCAGTCAAATCCCGGGACAGATCTATGGCTACACCTTC.

This chain connects TRBV3-1 to TRBJ2-4, with 7 bases that match TRBD1. The germline CDR1 and CDR2 sequences are LGHDT and YNNKEL (reference sequence). This CDR3 comprises 15 residues. Germline trimming cut 4 bases from V and 3 bases from J; bases unmatched to any gene: 6. In DNA, the CDR3 is TGTGCCAGCAGCCCCGAGGGGACAGTCAAAAACATTCAGTACTTC. It translates to CASSPEGTVKNIQYF.

This clonotype showed up just a few times. The genes are TRBV10-3 and TRBJ2-6; 14 bases fit TRBD2. Germline V gives CDR1 ENHRY, CDR2 SYGVKD. Unmatched junction bases numbered 11, after V lost 4 bases and J lost 9 bases. The CDR3 extends over 18 amino acids. CDR3 sequence (DNA): TGTGCCATCAGTGTATCCGGGACTAGCGGGGGACCGGGCAACGTCCTGACTTTC. Translation: CAISVSGTSGGPGNVLTF.

Only one count was recorded for this clonotype. The CDR3 region is CASSGSGHNEQFF. In nucleotides, the CDR3 is TGTGCCAGCAGCGGTAGCGGCCACAATGAGCAGTTCTTC. The rearrangement joins TRBV6-5 to TRBJ2-1, with D perhaps matching TRBD2 (6 bases). The germline V gene has CDR1 MNHEY and CDR2 SVGAGI. The length of the CDR3 is 13 residues. V was clipped by 6 bases and J by 5 bases, with 11 bases between them.

The sample holds one count of this clonotype. This sequence joins TRBV5-1 and TRBJ1-2, with unresolved D. This CDR3 is built from 16 residues. The germline V and J ends were trimmed by 0 bases and 4 bases, with 16 bases remaining between them. Germline V lookup: CDR1 SGHRS, CDR2 YFSETQ. The chain's CDR3 is CASSLGVTSPAYGYTF. The CDR3 nucleotides are TGCGCCAGCAGCTTGGGCGTGACGAGTCCAGCCTATGGCTACACCTTC.

V usage is TRBV5-1 and J usage is TRBJ2-1, with D unclear. The CDR3 is 16 residues long. Germline CDR1 SGHRS, CDR2 YFSETQ. Deletions cut 0 bases from V and 0 bases from J, with 10 bases between. The CDR3 spells CASSLAGQLSYNEQFF. In DNA form, the CDR3 reads TGCGCCAGCAGCTTGGCCGGGCAGCTCTCCTACAATGAGCAGTTCTTC.

This sequence joins TRBV5-1 and TRBJ1-1; the D gene is possibly TRBD1 (6 bases). Germline CDR1 reads SGHRS; CDR2 reads YFSETQ. V was pared by 2 bases and J by 6 bases, with 14 bases between. This CDR3 contains 14 residues. CDR3 sequence reads: CASSLAQGIPEAFF. The DNA for the CDR3 is TGCGCCAGCAGCTTAGCCCAGGGGATCCCTGAAGCTTTCTTT.

The V gene is TRBV20-1, the J gene TRBJ2-3, with TRBD2 matching over 7 bases. Per the germline V gene, CDR1 is DFQATT and CDR2 is SNEGSKA (reference sequence). This CDR3 is 13 amino acids long. V was pared by 5 bases and J by 5 bases, with 7 bases of the junction left unmatched. In DNA form, the CDR3 reads TGCAGTGCTCCGGGGGGTGGGAAAGATACGCAGTATTTT. Its protein is CSAPGGGKDTQYF.

Comment on this clonotype: This clone may be a read error of a much larger clone one base away. This chain links TRBV12-3 or TRBV12-4 with TRBJ1-2, with TRBD1 matching over 9 bases. The ends lost 6 bases at V and 0 bases at J; junction bases unmatched: 5. The CDR3 covers 15 residues. The DNA of the CDR3 is TGTGCCAGCAGCCACCGGGACAGGGCTAACTATGGCTACACCTTC. Its protein is CASSHRDRANYGYTF.

The count of this clonotype is one. The chain joins TRBV15 to TRBJ1-1, with D unclear. V was shortened by 0 bases and J by 1 base, with 9 bases between the two germline ends. From germline, CDR1 is LNHNV and CDR2 YYDKDF (reference sequence). The CDR3 contains 15 residues. CDR3 residues: CATSRDMGENTEAFF. In DNA, the CDR3 is TGTGCCACCAGCAGAGATATGGGAGAGAACACTGAAGCTTTCTTT. Supplemented by reference TRBV15 and TRBJ1-1, the full variable domain reads DAMVIQNPRYQVTQFGKPVTLSCSQTLNHNVMYWYQQKSSQAPKLLFHYYDKDFNNEADTPDNFQSRRPNTSFCFLDIRSPGLGDTAMYLCATSRDMGENTEAFFGQGTRLTVV.